What follows are 8 T cell receptor beta chains derived from one specimen sequenced in a study of shared clonotypes between healthy human individuals. Positively selected for CCR7, the CD45RO-negative cells used as naive CD8 cells excluded terminally differentiated effector memory CD45RA+ cells. Using immunoSEQ multiplex PCR, the repertoire was profiled, and TCRdb retains in-frame clones only, with some absent. The sample comprises about 2,200,000 clones, 85% to 95% of which are singletons, and around 1.7% rests with the top ten. Sequencing input: naive CD8+ T cells from PBMCs. Source of these receptors: a young man in good health. Some clones in this sample may be carry-over from other donors' samples.

The chain is built from TRBV5-1 and TRBJ2-1, with D possibly matching TRBD1 (5 bases). V was trimmed by 0 bases and J by 5 bases, leaving 9 bases between them. Germline V gene sequence: CDR1 SGHRS, CDR2 YFSETQ. The CDR3 contains 14 residues. The CDR3, as DNA: TGCGCCAGCAGCTTGGAGCCAGGGCACAATGAGCAGTTCTTC. Translation: CASSLEPGHNEQFF.

V and J are TRBV5-4 and TRBJ2-1, with 14 bases that match TRBD2. V shed 3 bases and J 5 bases; nucleotides not matched to a gene: 13. This CDR3 spans 19 amino acids. The germline gives CDR1 SGHNT, CDR2 YYREEE (reference sequence). CDR3 residues: CASSSRLAGGPRGHNEQFF. CDR3 nucleotide sequence: TGTGCCAGCAGCTCCCGACTAGCGGGAGGGCCTAGGGGCCACAATGAGCAGTTCTTC.

This chain uses TRBV28 with TRBJ1-2; D remains unclear. The germline V gene encodes CDR1 MDHEN and CDR2 SYDVKM. Trimming stripped 4 bases from V and 5 bases from J, with 11 bases between. The CDR3 is 13 amino acids. CDR3 DNA: TGTGCCAGCAGTTCGGAAGTTTCTTATGGCTACACCTTC. This sequence encodes CASSSEVSYGYTF.

This chain connects TRBV28 to TRBJ2-7; D unclear. Trimming cost V 3 bases and J 2 bases, with 11 bases left between them. The CDR3 covers 14 residues. The germline gives CDR1 MDHEN, CDR2 SYDVKM. The CDR3 region is CASSFLDLTYEQYF. The CDR3 nucleotides read TGTGCCAGCAGTTTTCTGGACCTCACCTACGAGCAGTACTTC.

This clone was seen only once. This chain connects TRBV18 to TRBJ2-1; TRBD1 agrees at 10 bases. Looked up from germline, CDR1 is KGHSH and CDR2 is LQKENI. The CDR3 consists of 14 residues. The trim removed 3 bases at V and 8 bases at J, leaving 4 bases unmatched. This CDR3 is CASSPDRGHDEQFF. CDR3 nucleotide sequence: TGTGCCAGCTCACCTGACAGGGGGCACGATGAGCAGTTCTTC.

About this clone: Within the sample, other DNA sequences also encode this same CDR3. DNA for the CDR3: TGTGCCAGCAGCTCTGACAGCTACGAGCAGTACTTC. Protein sequence: CASSSDSYEQYF. This sequence joins TRBV5-4 and TRBJ2-7, with D possibly TRBD1 on 5 matching bases. In germline, CDR1 is SGHNT, CDR2 YYREEE (reference sequence). The germline V and J ends were trimmed by 3 bases and 3 bases, with 7 bases remaining between them. This CDR3 region has 12 residues. Full variable domain (outside the CDR3, taken from reference TRBV5-4 and TRBJ2-7): ETGVTQSPTHLIKTRGQQVTLRCSSQSGHNTVSWYQQALGQGPQFIFQYYREEENGRGNFPPRFSGLQFPNYSSELNVNALELDDSALYLCASSSDSYEQYFGPGTRLTVT.

V and J are TRBV21-1 and TRBJ1-2; the DNA was not compared with TRBD1, the D call given in the table. TRBV21-1 is a pseudogene. This CDR3 is built from 15 residues. The CDR3 is CASSWKDRADYGYTF. Here the CDR3 DNA reads TGTGCCAGCAGTTGGAAGGACAGGGCGGACTATGGCTACACCTTC.

This sequence joins TRBV5-1 and TRBJ2-1, with TRBD2 identical over 12 bases. The CDR3 consists of 17 residues. V trimming: 0 bases; J trimming: 5 bases; junction bases outside the gene matches: 6. Germline CDR1 is SGHRS and CDR2 is YFSETQ. CDR3 in DNA: TGCGCCAGCAGCTTGGCCCTAGCGGGAGGGCCTCACAATGAGCAGTTCTTC. It encodes CASSLALAGGPHNEQFF.